This T cell receptor beta chain was sequenced during a study of high-grade serous ovarian cancer treatment subgroups. Study context: On average, 14,192 reads and about 8,100 unique TCR beta rearrangements were obtained per sample.

Tumor samples were taken before definitive surgery or chemotherapy. In its sample, this clone ranks as medium-sized. Its antigen is still unknown. Study conclusions and caveats: Without spatial data, bulk sequencing limits insight into HGSC tumor diversity.

This table comes from immunoSEQ multiplex PCR, and its TCRdb copy is limited to in-frame clones, with some not included. The sample lists more than 15,000 clones, 73% seen once, with 3.5% to 5.5% in the top ten. The CDR3 runs to 13 residues. Germline V lookup: CDR1 MDHEN, CDR2 SYDVKM. V lost 8 bases, J lost 5 bases, and 6 bases stayed unmatched. The source of this sequence is a human donor with high-grade serous ovarian cancer. Sequenced sample: tumor tissue. The rearrangement uses TRBV28 and TRBJ1-2; 9 bases match TRBD1. CDR3 bases: TGTGCCAGCGGACAGGGGATAAAATATGGCTACACCTTC. Residues: CASGQGIKYGYTF.